Sequencing of this T cell receptor beta chain was carried out in a study of cytomegalovirus exposure and HLA in healthy donors. With 5 bases removed from V and 1 base from J, the gap between germline ends came to 14 bases. The CDR3 loop spans 15 amino acids. Germline lookup yields CDR1 MNHNS and CDR2 SASEGT. Primers for the PCR totalled 60 Vbeta and 13 Jbeta. Assay: immunoSEQ multiplex PCR; the TCRdb copy retains only in-frame clones and omits some. This sample has about 120,000 clones, with 83% found just once. In the case of this clone: Its target is not known.

Whole-study findings and limits: Researchers catalogued approximately 170 TCR beta chains as cytomegalovirus-associated.

The sequence derives from a middle-aged woman in good health and CMV-seropositive. The rearrangement joins TRBV6-1 to TRBJ1-1, with no clear D. Sequenced: PBMCs. CDR3 sequence: CASSSIGEPNTEAFF. The CDR3 DNA reads as TGTGCCAGCAGTTCGATTGGGGAGCCGAACACTGAAGCTTTCTTT.